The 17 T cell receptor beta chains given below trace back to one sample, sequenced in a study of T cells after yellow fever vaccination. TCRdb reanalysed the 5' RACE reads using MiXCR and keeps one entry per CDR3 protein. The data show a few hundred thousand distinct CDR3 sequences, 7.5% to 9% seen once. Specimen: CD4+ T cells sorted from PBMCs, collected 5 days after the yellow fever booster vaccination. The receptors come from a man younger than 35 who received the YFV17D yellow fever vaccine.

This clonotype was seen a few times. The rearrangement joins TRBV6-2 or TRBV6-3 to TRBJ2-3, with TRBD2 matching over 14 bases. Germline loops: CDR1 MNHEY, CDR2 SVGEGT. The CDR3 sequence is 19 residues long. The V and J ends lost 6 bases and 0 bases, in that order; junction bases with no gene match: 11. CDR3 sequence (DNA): TGTGCCAGCAGACTCGCCGGACTAGCGGGGGGTTATAGCACAGATACGCAGTATTTT. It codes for CASRLAGLAGGYSTDTQYF.

The CDR3 here is CSVEEGQGGGYTF. CDR3 nucleotides: TGCAGCGTTGAAGAGGGGCAGGGGGGAGGCTACACCTTC. The chain combines TRBV29-1 with TRBJ1-2; 7 bases align to TRBD1. Trimming at V came to 0 bases and at J to 8 bases, leaving 6 bases not matched to a gene. Germline CDR1 reads SQVTM; CDR2 reads ANQGSEA. This CDR3 has 13 amino acids.

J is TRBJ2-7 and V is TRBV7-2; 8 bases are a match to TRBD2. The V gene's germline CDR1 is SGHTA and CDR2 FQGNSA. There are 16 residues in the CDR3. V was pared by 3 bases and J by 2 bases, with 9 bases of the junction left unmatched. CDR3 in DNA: TGTGCCAGCAGCTTCCCTCGGGGTAGCGGGGCCTACGAGCAGTACTTC. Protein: CASSFPRGSGAYEQYF.

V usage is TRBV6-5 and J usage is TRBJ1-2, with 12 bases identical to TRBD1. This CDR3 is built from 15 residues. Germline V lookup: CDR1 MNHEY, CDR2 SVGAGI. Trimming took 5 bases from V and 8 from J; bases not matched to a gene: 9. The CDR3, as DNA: TGTGCCAGCAGTAGGGGGACAGGGGGCGGTGCCGGCTACACCTTC. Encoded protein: CASSRGTGGGAGYTF.

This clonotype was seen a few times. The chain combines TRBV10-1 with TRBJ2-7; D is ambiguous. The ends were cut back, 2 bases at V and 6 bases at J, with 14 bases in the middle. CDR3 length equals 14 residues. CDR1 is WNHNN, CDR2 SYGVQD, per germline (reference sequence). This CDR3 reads CASSEPGGRGEQYF. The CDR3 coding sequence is TGCGCCAGCAGTGAGCCTGGCGGCCGCGGCGAGCAGTACTTC.

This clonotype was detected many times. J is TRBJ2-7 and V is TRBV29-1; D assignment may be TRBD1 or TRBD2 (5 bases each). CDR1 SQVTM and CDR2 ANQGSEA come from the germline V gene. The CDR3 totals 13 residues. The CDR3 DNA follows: TGCACCTGCCGGGATGGGGCAGGGCACGAGCAGTACTTC. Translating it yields CTCRDGAGHEQYF.

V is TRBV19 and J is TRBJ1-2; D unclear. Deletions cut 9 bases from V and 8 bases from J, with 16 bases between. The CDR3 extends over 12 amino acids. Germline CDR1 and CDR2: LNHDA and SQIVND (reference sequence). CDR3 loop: CASQTTAAGYTF. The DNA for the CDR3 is TGTGCCAGCCAAACCACAGCGGCCGGCTACACCTTC.

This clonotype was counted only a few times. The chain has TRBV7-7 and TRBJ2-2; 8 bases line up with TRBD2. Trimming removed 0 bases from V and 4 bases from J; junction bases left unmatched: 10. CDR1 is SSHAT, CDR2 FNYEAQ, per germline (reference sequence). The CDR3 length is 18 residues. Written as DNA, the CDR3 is TGTGCCAGCAGCTTAGCTCCGGGGGGGCCTTTTACCACCGGGGAGCTGTTTTTT. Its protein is CASSLAPGGPFTTGELFF.

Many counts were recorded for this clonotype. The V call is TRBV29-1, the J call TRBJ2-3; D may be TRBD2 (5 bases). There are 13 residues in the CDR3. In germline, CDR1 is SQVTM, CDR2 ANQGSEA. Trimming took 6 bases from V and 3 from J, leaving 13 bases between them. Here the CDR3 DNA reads TGCAGCGTCGCGGGCCGGGCGACAGATACGCAGTATTTT. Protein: CSVAGRATDTQYF.

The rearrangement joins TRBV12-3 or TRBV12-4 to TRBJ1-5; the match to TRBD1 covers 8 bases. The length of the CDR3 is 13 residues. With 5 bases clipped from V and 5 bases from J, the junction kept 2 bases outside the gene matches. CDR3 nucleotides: TGTGCCAGCAGTCAGGGGGCTGATCAGCCCCAGCATTTT. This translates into CASSQGADQPQHF.

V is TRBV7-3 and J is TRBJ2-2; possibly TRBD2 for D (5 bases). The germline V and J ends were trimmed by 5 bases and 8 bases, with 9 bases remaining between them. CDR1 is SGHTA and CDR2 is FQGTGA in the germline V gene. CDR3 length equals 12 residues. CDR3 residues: CASSGPGGELFF. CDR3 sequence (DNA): TGTGCCAGCAGCGGCCCGGGGGGGGAGCTGTTTTTT.

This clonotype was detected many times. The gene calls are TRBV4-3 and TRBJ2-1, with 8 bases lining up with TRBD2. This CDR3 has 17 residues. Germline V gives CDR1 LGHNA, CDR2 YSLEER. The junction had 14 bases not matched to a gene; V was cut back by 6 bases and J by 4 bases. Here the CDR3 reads CASSFSRGSGGYNEQFF. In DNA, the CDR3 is TGCGCCAGCAGTTTCAGTCGGGGGAGCGGGGGATACAATGAGCAGTTCTTC.

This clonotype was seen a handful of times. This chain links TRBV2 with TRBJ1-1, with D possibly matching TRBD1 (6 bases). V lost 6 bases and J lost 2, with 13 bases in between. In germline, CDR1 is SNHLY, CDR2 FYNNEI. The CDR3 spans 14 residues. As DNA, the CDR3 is TGTGCCAGCAGGCTGGGGGGCGCCAACACTGAAGCTTTCTTT. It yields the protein CASRLGGANTEAFF. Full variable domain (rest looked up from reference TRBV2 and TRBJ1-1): EPEVTQTPSHQVTQMGQEVILRCVPISNHLYFYWYRQILGQKVEFLVSFYNNEISEKSEIFDDQFSVERPDGSNFTLKIRSTKLEDSAMYFCASRLGGANTEAFFGQGTRLTVV.

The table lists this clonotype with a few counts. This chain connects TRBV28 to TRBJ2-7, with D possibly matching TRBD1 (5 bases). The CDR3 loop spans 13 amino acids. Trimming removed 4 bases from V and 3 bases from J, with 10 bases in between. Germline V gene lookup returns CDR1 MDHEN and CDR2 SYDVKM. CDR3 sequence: CASSSDRYYEQYV. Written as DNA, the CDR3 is TGTGCCAGCAGTTCTGACAGATACTACGAGCAGTACGTC.

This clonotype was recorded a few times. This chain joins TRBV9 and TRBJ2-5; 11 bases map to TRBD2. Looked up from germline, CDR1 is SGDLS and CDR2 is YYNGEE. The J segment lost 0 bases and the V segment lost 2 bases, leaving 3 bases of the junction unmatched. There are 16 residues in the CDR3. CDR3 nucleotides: TGTGCCAGCAGCGTCTCTAGCGGGGGGTACCAAGAGACCCAGTACTTC. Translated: CASSVSSGGYQETQYF. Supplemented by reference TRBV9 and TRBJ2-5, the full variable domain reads DSGVTQTPKHLITATGQRVTLRCSPRSGDLSVYWYQQSLDQGLQFLIQYYNGEERAKGNILERFSAQQFPDLHSELNLSSLELGDSALYFCASSVSSGGYQETQYFGPGTRLLVL.

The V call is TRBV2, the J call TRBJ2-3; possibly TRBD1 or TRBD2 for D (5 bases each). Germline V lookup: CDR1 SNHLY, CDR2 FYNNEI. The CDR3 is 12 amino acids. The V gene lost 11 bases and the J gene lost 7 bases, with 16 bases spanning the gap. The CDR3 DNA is TGTGCCGGGGGTCGCGGGCTAAATACGCAGTATTTT. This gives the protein CAGGRGLNTQYF.

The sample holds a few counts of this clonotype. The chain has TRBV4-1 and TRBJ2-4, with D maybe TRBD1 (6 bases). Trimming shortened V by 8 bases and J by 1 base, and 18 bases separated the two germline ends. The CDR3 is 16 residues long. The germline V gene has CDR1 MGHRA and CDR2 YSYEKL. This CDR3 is CASRAAGVSAKNIQYF. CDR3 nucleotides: TGCGCCAGCCGAGCCGCAGGGGTTTCGGCCAAAAACATTCAGTACTTC.